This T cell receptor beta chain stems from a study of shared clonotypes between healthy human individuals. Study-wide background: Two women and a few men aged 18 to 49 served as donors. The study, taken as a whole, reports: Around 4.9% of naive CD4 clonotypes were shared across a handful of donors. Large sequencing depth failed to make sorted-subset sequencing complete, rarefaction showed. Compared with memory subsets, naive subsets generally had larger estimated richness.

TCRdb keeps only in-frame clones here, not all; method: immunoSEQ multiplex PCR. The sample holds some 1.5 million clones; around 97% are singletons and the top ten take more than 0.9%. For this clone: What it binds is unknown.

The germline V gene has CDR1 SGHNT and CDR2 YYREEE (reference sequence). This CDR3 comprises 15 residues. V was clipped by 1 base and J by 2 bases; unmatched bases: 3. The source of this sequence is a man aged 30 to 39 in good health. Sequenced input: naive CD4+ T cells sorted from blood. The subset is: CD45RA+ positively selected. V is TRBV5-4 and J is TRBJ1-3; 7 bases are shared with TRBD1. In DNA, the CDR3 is TGTGCCAGCAGCTTGAAAACAGGGGCTGGAAACACCATATATTTT. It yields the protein CASSLKTGAGNTIYF.